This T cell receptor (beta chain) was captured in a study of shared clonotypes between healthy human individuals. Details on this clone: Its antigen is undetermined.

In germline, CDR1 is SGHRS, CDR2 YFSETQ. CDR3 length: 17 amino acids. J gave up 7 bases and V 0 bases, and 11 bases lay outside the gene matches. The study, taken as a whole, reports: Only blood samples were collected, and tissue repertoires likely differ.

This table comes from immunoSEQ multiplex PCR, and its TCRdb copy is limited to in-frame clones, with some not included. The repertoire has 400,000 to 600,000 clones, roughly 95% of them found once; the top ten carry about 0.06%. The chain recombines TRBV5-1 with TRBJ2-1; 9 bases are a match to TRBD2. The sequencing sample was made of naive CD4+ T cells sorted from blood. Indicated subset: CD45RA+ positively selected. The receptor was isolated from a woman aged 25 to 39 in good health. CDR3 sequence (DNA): TGCGCCAGCAGCTTGGTGTCTAGCGGGAAGGACGGGAATGAGCAGTTCTTC. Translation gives CASSLVSSGKDGNEQFF.